Reported below is one T cell receptor (beta chain). Its antigen is not known. This CDR3 contains 13 residues. The germline gives CDR1 MNHEY, CDR2 SVGAGI. The V end lost 5 bases, the J end lost 4 bases, and 9 bases lay between the germline ends. The data were taken from a study of shared clonotypes between healthy human individuals. The overall study: The plates for each donor numbered three CD4 naive, three CD4 memory, two CD8 naive and one CD8 memory. Study conclusions and caveats: Clonotypes not shared had lower generation probabilities than those common to all four donors.

The protocol was immunoSEQ multiplex PCR, while the TCRdb copy is restricted to in-frame clones and leaves out a portion. The data hold some 2.1 million clones, with around 95% observed a single time. The naive CD8 population came from CD45RO-negative cells selected for CCR7, without terminally differentiated effector memory CD45RA+ cells. Donors were healthy HIV-negative adults without recently reported acute infections or vaccinations. Each donor was a Caucasian adult residing in Nashville, Tennessee. This clonotype was sampled from a young man in good health. Some clones in this sample may be carry-over from other donors' samples. The J gene is TRBJ1-3, the V gene TRBV6-5; no clear D gene. The specimen was naive CD8+ T cells from PBMCs. The CDR3 sequence is CASSQGRGNTIYF. For the CDR3, the DNA is TGTGCCAGCAGTCAAGGGAGGGGAAACACCATATATTTT.